This T cell receptor beta chain was profiled in a study of blood T cell repertoires in COVID-19. In the original analysis: Estimation of nucleated cell counts relied on the amplification of reference gene primers. Sequencing used immunoSEQ multiplex PCR; TCRdb keeps in-frame clones, though not all of them. D and trimming come from the DNA, and the V and J calls and clone size come from that table. Found here are tens of thousands of clones, about 88% of them singletons; the top ten hold roughly an eighth. The CDR3 length is 17 residues. Germline V CDR1 and CDR2: MNHEY, SMNVEV (reference sequence). V dropped 5 bases and J dropped 0; count of bases not matched to a gene: 7.

Sequenced input: peripheral blood. The TCR sequence derives from a human donor in a cohort sampled during active COVID-19. The chain has TRBV27 and TRBJ2-6; TRBD1 agrees at 7 bases. CDR3 residues: CASSLTGDNSGANVLTF. CDR3 in DNA: TGTGCCAGCAGTCTCACAGGGGACAACTCTGGGGCCAACGTCCTGACTTTC.